These 28 T cell receptor beta chains originate from one sample sequenced in a study of T cell repertoires in cytomegalovirus infection. These receptors' antigens are unknown. Using its own MiXCR run on the reads, TCRdb lists one record per CDR3 protein. The sample lists 900,000 to 950,000 distinct CDR3 sequences, around 29% seen once, with more than 13% in the top ten. The specimen comprised cultured CD8+ T cells from PBMCs, sampled from culture after CMV antigen stimulation. The receptor set was obtained from a human donor in good health (CMV status not recorded). Some clones in this sample may be carry-over from other donors' samples.

This clonotype has more than one count but fewer than ten. V and J are TRBV19 and TRBJ1-1; perhaps TRBD1 as D (5 bases). The CDR3 is 18 amino acids. CDR1 and CDR2 from the germline V gene are LNHDA and SQIVND (reference sequence). The V and J ends lost 5 bases and 0 bases respectively, with 22 bases between them. CDR3 protein: CASSPRRQQPAMNTEAFF. The DNA of the CDR3 is TGTGCCAGTAGTCCCCGCCGACAGCAACCGGCCATGAACACTGAAGCTTTCTTT.

This clonotype was counted ten times or more. V gene TRBV6-2 or TRBV6-3 combines with J gene TRBJ1-1; D might be TRBD1 (5 bases). Deletions cut 2 bases from V and 8 bases from J, with 12 bases between. This CDR3 comprises 13 residues. Germline CDR1 MNHEY, CDR2 SVGEGT. The CDR3 DNA reads TGTGCCAGCAGTTACACAGGAGGGGCCGAAGCTTTCTTT. The encoded protein is CASSYTGGAEAFF.

V is TRBV13 and J is TRBJ1-1; no clear D gene. Germline loops: CDR1 PRHDT, CDR2 FYEKMQ (reference sequence). There are 13 residues in the CDR3. V gave up 5 bases and J gave up 0 bases, with 7 bases separating them. The CDR3 nucleotides are TGTGCCAGCAGCGTGGTCATGAACACTGAAGCTTTCTTT. Translating gives CASSVVMNTEAFF.

The rearrangement uses TRBV7-9 and TRBJ1-5; D not resolved. The length of the CDR3 is 15 residues. V gave up 3 bases and J gave up 0 bases, with 9 bases separating them. CDR1 is SEHNR, CDR2 FQNEAQ, per germline (reference sequence). CDR3 sequence: CASSFGEYSNQPQHF. The DNA of the CDR3 is TGTGCCAGCAGCTTTGGGGAGTATAGCAATCAGCCCCAGCATTTT.

In this sample, this clonotype turned up a few times. J is TRBJ2-3 and V is TRBV12-3 or TRBV12-4; the D call may be TRBD1 or TRBD2 (6 bases each). Trimming stripped 3 bases from V and 5 bases from J, with 12 bases between. This CDR3 comprises 14 residues. CDR3 nucleotides: TGTGCCAGCAGTTTTCGGGGGCAGGTAGATACGCAGTATTTT. Residues: CASSFRGQVDTQYF.

The sample holds a few counts of this clonotype. The chain is built from TRBV7-9 and TRBJ1-1, with a possible D match to TRBD1 (6 bases). Germline V gene data show CDR1 as SEHNR and CDR2 as FQNEAQ (reference sequence). Trimming took 5 bases from V and 5 from J, leaving 18 bases between them. The CDR3 has 15 amino acids. CDR3 DNA: TGTGCCAGCAGCCCTAGGCCAGGGGCTGATACTGAAGCTTTCTTT. It yields the protein CASSPRPGADTEAFF.

J is TRBJ1-5 and V is TRBV6-1; D is unresolved. Germline V gene sequence: CDR1 MNHNS, CDR2 SASEGT. With 6 bases removed from V and 3 bases from J, the gap between germline ends came to 9 bases. This CDR3 has 13 amino acids. The CDR3 is CASRSRNNQPQHF. Here the CDR3 DNA reads TGTGCCAGCAGATCCAGGAACAATCAGCCCCAGCATTTT.

The sample holds a few counts of this clonotype. The chain joins TRBV6-2 or TRBV6-3 to TRBJ2-3; D remains ambiguous. CDR3 size: 12 residues. Per the germline V gene, CDR1 is MNHEY and CDR2 is SVGEGT. The V end was cut by 4 bases, the J end by 6 bases, with 8 bases between. The CDR3 sequence is CASSWIEDTQYF. CDR3 DNA: TGTGCCAGCAGTTGGATCGAGGATACGCAGTATTTT.

This sequence joins TRBV6-1 and TRBJ1-1; D uncertain. This CDR3 has 15 residues. The germline V gene has CDR1 MNHNS and CDR2 SASEGT. V lost 7 bases, J lost 3 bases, and 18 bases lay in between. The CDR3 loop reads CASTPKWETYTEAFF. The CDR3 coding sequence is TGTGCCAGCACCCCTAAGTGGGAGACCTACACTGAAGCTTTCTTT.

V and J are TRBV7-9 and TRBJ2-2; tentatively, D is TRBD2 (5 bases). Germline V CDR1 and CDR2: SEHNR, FQNEAQ (reference sequence). This CDR3 has 12 amino acids. The V and J ends lost 3 bases and 7 bases respectively, with 6 bases between them. The CDR3 sequence is CASSFEGGELFF. For the CDR3, the DNA is TGTGCCAGCAGCTTTGAGGGCGGGGAGCTGTTTTTT.

This clonotype was found once. This chain links TRBV5-4 with TRBJ2-1; D might be TRBD2 (5 bases). The CDR3 covers 11 residues. V was shortened by 3 bases and J by 13 bases, with 11 bases between the two germline ends. Germline-derived CDR1 and CDR2 are SGHNT and YYREEE (reference sequence). CDR3 region: CASSSGIDQFF. CDR3 in DNA: TGTGCCAGCAGCTCCGGGATAGACCAGTTCTTC.

The rearrangement joins TRBV20-1 to TRBJ2-7, with D perhaps matching TRBD1 or TRBD2 (5 bases each). V lost 0 bases to trimming and J lost 4 bases, with 13 bases between them. Germline CDR1 and CDR2: DFQATT and SNEGSKA (reference sequence). This CDR3 spans 14 amino acids. In DNA, the CDR3 is TGCAGTGCTAGAGACAGGGCGAGAGGGTACGAGCAGTACTTC. It translates to CSARDRARGYEQYF.

The V call is TRBV6-6, the J call TRBJ2-1, with TRBD2 as a possible D gene (5 bases). V lost 11 bases, J lost 1 base, and 9 bases lay in between. Germline loops: CDR1 MNHNY, CDR2 SVGAGI (reference sequence). The CDR3 loop spans 12 amino acids. In DNA, the CDR3 is TGTGCCGGTGGAGGTTCCTACAATGAGCAGTTCTTC. Translated, it gives CAGGGSYNEQFF.

This chain links TRBV5-6 with TRBJ2-7; TRBD2 is a possible D gene (6 bases). V lost 3 bases, J lost 5 bases, and 12 bases lay in between. The CDR3 loop spans 13 amino acids. The V gene's germline CDR1 is SGHDT and CDR2 YYEEEE. Here the CDR3 reads CASSWGERNEQYV. CDR3 nucleotide sequence: TGTGCCAGCAGCTGGGGGGAGAGGAACGAGCAGTACGTC.

A few counts support this clonotype. The gene calls are TRBV11-2 and TRBJ2-2, with D possibly matching TRBD1 (7 bases). Germline loops: CDR1 SGHAT, CDR2 FQNNGV. V was trimmed by 1 base and J by 7 bases, leaving 16 bases between them. This CDR3 is built from 16 residues. CDR3 sequence: CASSLVHQGGIGELFF. The CDR3 bases are TGTGCCAGCAGCTTAGTTCACCAGGGGGGTATCGGGGAGCTGTTTTTT.

This chain links TRBV11-1 with TRBJ2-6; D unresolved. Germline CDR1 and CDR2: SGHAT and FQDESV (reference sequence). V shed 7 bases and J shed 4 bases, with 14 bases lying between them. CDR3 length equals 15 residues. CDR3 protein: CASTHLGVGANVLTF. The CDR3 bases are TGTGCCAGCACACATCTTGGTGTGGGGGCCAACGTCCTGACTTTC.

This rearrangement joins TRBV2 to TRBJ2-3; D unclear. The ends were cut back, 4 bases at V and 1 base at J, with 15 bases in the middle. Looked up from germline, CDR1 is SNHLY and CDR2 is FYNNEI. This CDR3 is built from 16 residues. The CDR3 DNA sequence: TGTGCCAGCAGTGTAGGATACGTCTTGGGCACAGATACGCAGTATTTT. The encoded protein is CASSVGYVLGTDTQYF.

The DNA for the CDR3 is TGTGCCAGCAGCTTAGCTCTAGGGGGTCGGGGCACAGATACGCAGTATTTT. Its protein product is CASSLALGGRGTDTQYF. J is TRBJ2-3 and V is TRBV7-6, with D perhaps matching TRBD1 (6 bases). The CDR3 totals 17 residues. Germline loops: CDR1 SGHVS, CDR2 FNYEAQ. Between the trimmed V and J ends, which lost 0 bases and 1 base, there was a span of 14 bases.

The table lists this clonotype with many counts. The chain employs TRBV6-1 and TRBJ1-3, with 7 nucleotides matching TRBD1. This CDR3 has 15 amino acids. Trimming took 5 bases from V and 0 from J; bases not matched to a gene: 4. Germline V gene lookup returns CDR1 MNHNS and CDR2 SASEGT. Here the CDR3 reads CASSLDRDSGNTIYF. DNA for the CDR3: TGTGCCAGCAGTCTCGACAGGGACTCTGGAAACACCATATATTTT.

This clonotype was seen only a few times. The chain recombines TRBV7-9 with TRBJ2-7; 9 nucleotides match TRBD1. This CDR3 contains 13 residues. The V gene's germline CDR1 is SEHNR and CDR2 FQNEAQ (reference sequence). V gave up 7 bases and J gave up 6 bases; unmatched junction bases: 7. The chain's CDR3 is CASTSGDRAEQYV. CDR3 sequence (DNA): TGTGCCAGCACCTCTGGGGACAGGGCCGAGCAGTACGTC.

V is TRBV6-6 and J is TRBJ2-5; TRBD2 matches at 11 bases. CDR1 is MNHNY, CDR2 SVGAGI, per germline (reference sequence). With V trimmed by 0 bases and J by 4 bases, 4 bases remained unmatched. This CDR3 region has 16 residues. This chain's CDR3 is CASSYSSGGVRETQYF. The CDR3 DNA reads TGTGCCAGCAGTTACTCTAGCGGGGGGGTCCGAGAGACCCAGTACTTC.

The V call is TRBV27, the J call TRBJ1-1; 7 bases map to TRBD1. V was pared by 5 bases and J by 0 bases, with 6 bases of the junction left unmatched. CDR1 and CDR2 (germline): MNHEY, SMNVEV (reference sequence). This CDR3 spans 15 amino acids. The CDR3 loop is CASSKNRGMNTEAFF. For the CDR3, the DNA is TGTGCCAGCAGTAAGAACAGGGGCATGAACACTGAAGCTTTCTTT.

In its sample, this clonotype was seen a few times. The chain couples TRBV27 to TRBJ2-4; 9 bases are shared with TRBD1. The germline gives CDR1 MNHEY, CDR2 SMNVEV (reference sequence). J was trimmed by 7 bases and V by 3 bases; bases with no gene match: 4. This CDR3 comprises 14 residues. CDR3 nucleotides: TGTGCCAGCAGTTTTTCCGGGACAGGGAACATTCAGTACTTC. This encodes CASSFSGTGNIQYF.

The sample holds a few counts of this clonotype. The chain joins TRBV14 to TRBJ2-3, with 10 bases aligning to TRBD2. The J segment lost 4 bases and the V segment lost 0 bases, leaving 22 bases of the junction unmatched. The CDR3 covers 22 residues. The germline gives CDR1 SGHDN, CDR2 FVKESK. This CDR3 is CASSQEEMLLAGAWVEPDTQYF. The CDR3 bases are TGTGCCAGCAGCCAAGAAGAGATGTTGCTAGCGGGGGCCTGGGTGGAGCCAGATACGCAGTATTTT.

The chain couples TRBV6-1 to TRBJ2-5; D is perhaps TRBD1 (5 bases). V was trimmed by 1 base and J by 5 bases, leaving 14 bases between them. This CDR3 has 15 residues. From germline, CDR1 is MNHNS and CDR2 SASEGT. CDR3 in amino acids: CASSEDTGLRETQYF. The CDR3 nucleotides are TGTGCCAGCAGTGAAGACACAGGATTAAGGGAGACCCAGTACTTC.

The chain carries TRBV7-9 and TRBJ2-7; D remains unclear. Trimming took off 5 bases at V and 4 bases at J, with 6 bases between the two ends. The CDR3 runs to 11 residues. The germline V gene encodes CDR1 SEHNR and CDR2 FQNEAQ (reference sequence). CDR3: CASSTWYEQYF. DNA for the CDR3: TGTGCCAGCAGCACCTGGTACGAGCAGTACTTC.

This clonotype was detected only a few times. The rearrangement uses TRBV6-2 or TRBV6-3 and TRBJ1-1; D not certain. The CDR3 is made up of 15 amino acids. V was cut by 8 bases and J by 0 bases, with 16 bases left in between. Germline lookup yields CDR1 MNHEY and CDR2 SVGEGT. CDR3 residues: CASGKLEQLNTEAFF. CDR3 coding DNA: TGTGCCAGCGGAAAACTGGAACAGTTGAACACTGAAGCTTTCTTT.

This clonotype has only one observation. The chain uses TRBV11-2 and TRBJ2-2, with TRBD2 matching 10 bases. Trimming removed 5 bases from V and 2 bases from J; junction bases left unmatched: 2. The CDR3 sequence is 15 residues long. From germline, CDR1 is SGHAT and CDR2 FQNNGV. CDR3 residues: CASSRTSGNTGELFF. In nucleotides, the CDR3 is TGTGCCAGCAGCCGGACTAGCGGCAACACCGGGGAGCTGTTTTTT.